This TCR beta chain appears in the sequencing data of a study of blood T cell repertoires in COVID-19. Ages ranged from about 18 to 89 years, with residence in under 25 US areas. Assignment of participants to cohorts was predicated upon participant-reported clinical history. This clone has more than one count but fewer than ten. Original analysis: Amplifying reference gene primers gave estimates of nucleated cell counts. TCRdb's copy holds only in-frame clones and misses some; the assay was immunoSEQ multiplex PCR. V and J calls and clone size are given by that table; D and trimming were obtained from the DNA. The sample has fewer than 250,000 clones; approximately 88% are singletons. V lost 4 bases, J lost 4 bases, and 20 bases lay in between. CDR3 size: 17 residues. Germline V lookup: CDR1 SGDLS, CDR2 YYNGEE.

The source material was PBMCs or T cells enriched from blood (not recorded which). The receptor comes from a woman aged 25 to 39 with acute COVID-19. This chain joins TRBV9 and TRBJ1-4, with a tentative D call TRBD1 (5 bases). CDR3 sequence reads: CASSLEGAGGLNEKLFF. The CDR3 nucleotides are TGTGCCAGCAGCCTCGAAGGGGCTGGAGGGCTTAATGAAAAACTGTTTTTT.